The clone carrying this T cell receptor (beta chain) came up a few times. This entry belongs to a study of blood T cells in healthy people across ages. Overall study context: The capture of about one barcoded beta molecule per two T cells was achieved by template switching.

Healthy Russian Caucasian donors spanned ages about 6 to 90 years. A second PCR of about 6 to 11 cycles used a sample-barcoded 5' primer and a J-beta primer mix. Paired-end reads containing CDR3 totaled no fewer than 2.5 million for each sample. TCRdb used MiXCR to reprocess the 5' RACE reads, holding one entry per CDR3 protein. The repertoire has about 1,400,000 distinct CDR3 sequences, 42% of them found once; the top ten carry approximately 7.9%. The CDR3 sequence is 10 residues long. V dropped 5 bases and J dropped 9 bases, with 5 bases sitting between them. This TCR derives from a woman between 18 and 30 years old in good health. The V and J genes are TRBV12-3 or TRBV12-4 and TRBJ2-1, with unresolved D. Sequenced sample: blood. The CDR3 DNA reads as TGTGCCAGCAGTAACGGTGAGCAGTTCTTC. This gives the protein CASSNGEQFF.